The 5 T cell receptor beta chains below were found in one sample sequenced in a study of cytomegalovirus exposure and HLA in healthy donors. This PCR relied on a set of 60 Vbeta primers and 13 Jbeta primers. The data were produced by immunoSEQ multiplex PCR, yet TCRdb's version contains in-frame clones alone and is incomplete. Of about 82,000 clones in the sample, under 80% were seen once. Input material: PBMCs. The receptor source for this set is a man aged 40-50 years in good health and CMV-seropositive.

This clone is a singleton in its sample. This chain uses TRBV30 with TRBJ2-1; 7 bases match TRBD1. J gave up 1 base and V 6 bases, and 9 bases lay outside the gene matches. Germline CDR1 and CDR2: GTSNPN and SVGIG (reference sequence). This CDR3 has 15 residues. The CDR3 protein is CACKTGAGSYNEQFF. The CDR3 region has the DNA TGTGCCTGCAAAACAGGGGCAGGATCCTACAATGAGCAGTTCTTC.

There are a few counts of this clone. The chain is built from TRBV30 and TRBJ1-5; 8 nucleotides line up with TRBD1. The CDR3 covers 13 residues. CDR1 and CDR2 from the germline V gene are GTSNPN and SVGIG (reference sequence). V was pared by 4 bases and J by 8 bases, with 7 bases of the junction left unmatched. CDR3 bases: TGTGCCTGGACCCGGACAGGGAAGGAGCCCCAGCATTTT. This translates into CAWTRTGKEPQHF.

Note on this clone: Different DNA sequences within this sample yield the same CDR3. The CDR3 DNA follows: TGTGCCAGCAGCTTAATGGGGCTAGCGGGGGGTGAAGAGACCCAGTACTTC. It is translated as CASSLMGLAGGEETQYF. The chain joins TRBV5-6 to TRBJ2-5, with 11 bases aligning to TRBD2. This CDR3 is built from 17 residues. V dropped 2 bases and J dropped 3; count of bases not matched to a gene: 9. Germline CDR1 and CDR2: SGHDT and YYEEEE.

The chain couples TRBV7-9 to TRBJ2-2; D is possibly TRBD1 (5 bases). Trimming removed 7 bases from V and 0 bases from J, with 12 bases in between. The CDR3 loop spans 15 amino acids. The germline CDR1 and CDR2 sequences are SEHNR and FQNEAQ (reference sequence). CDR3 DNA: TGTGCCAGCACACGTGAAGGGGCGAACACCGGGGAGCTGTTTTTT. This encodes CASTREGANTGELFF.

The chain has TRBV14 and TRBJ2-2; 7 nucleotides agree with TRBD1. The germline V gene encodes CDR1 SGHDN and CDR2 FVKESK. This CDR3 spans 16 amino acids. The ends lost 4 bases at V and 2 bases at J; junction bases unmatched: 7. CDR3 loop: CASSPLWTGNTGELFF. The CDR3 bases are TGTGCCAGCAGCCCTCTTTGGACAGGCAACACCGGGGAGCTGTTTTTT.